A selection of T cell receptor beta chains follows, all from one sample in a study of CD8 T cells in Susac syndrome. TCRdb passed the immunoSEQ multiplex PCR reads through MiXCR, listing each CDR3 protein once. The top ten clones hold more than 0.11% of a sample with over 140,000 distinct CDR3 sequences, approximately 95% of them seen once. The sequenced sample consisted of CD4+ T cells from PBMCs. Source of these receptors: a human donor with Susac syndrome. The conserved cysteine and the conserved F or W are not part of the CDR3 here. Size is omitted from some rows. Given values are once, few, many or a class for expanded clones.

j_call,clone_size,v_call,cdr3_aa
TRBJ1-5,-,TRBV27,ASSLESGRNQPQH
TRBJ2-5,-,TRBV15,ATSREPAAETQY
TRBJ1-2,-,TRBV4-3,ASSQVVEGGYGYT
TRBJ2-5,-,TRBV3-1,ASSQGWRVEETQY
TRBJ1-5,-,TRBV20-1,SARGPGYHQPQH
TRBJ2-1,-,TRBV4-1,ASSQDRSFPYSYNEQF
TRBJ2-5,-,TRBV6-5,ASSQNTGGRETQY
TRBJ2-4,-,TRBV14,ASSRDRNIQY
TRBJ2-3,-,TRBV4-1,ASSLWKGLPGTDTQY
TRBJ2-1,-,TRBV6-2/TRBV6-3,ASSRLEMDEQF
TRBJ2-6,-,TRBV9,ASSGRGGHVLT
TRBJ2-3,-,TRBV20-1,SARESGPTDTQY
TRBJ2-3,-,TRBV20-1,SAQGLAGGLTDTQY
TRBJ1-2,-,TRBV29-1,SASVGLSYGYT
TRBJ2-7,-,TRBV24-1,ATSKGQRNEQY
TRBJ2-6,-,TRBV28,ASKSPGGSSGANVLT
TRBJ2-1,-,TRBV3-1,ASSQEGVLAGGNEQF
TRBJ2-1,-,TRBV21-1,ASSKATREAHNEQF
TRBJ2-5,-,TRBV20-1,SATHQETQY
TRBJ2-3,-,TRBV12-3/TRBV12-4,ASSFVPSTDTQY
TRBJ2-7,-,TRBV30,AWSWRTEQY
TRBJ2-7,-,TRBV2,ASSGRTVYEQY
TRBJ1-2,-,TRBV29-1,SVEDDRGQGGYT
TRBJ2-1,-,TRBV24-1,ATSDPHGPSGDEQF
TRBJ2-5,once,TRBV25-1,ASSESPIAGGSFRAETQY
TRBJ1-2,-,TRBV20-1,SATDGFDYGYT
TRBJ2-7,-,TRBV25-1,ASSGIDYEQY
TRBJ1-1,-,TRBV5-8,ASRLNRVSEAF
TRBJ1-2,-,TRBV12-3/TRBV12-4,ASSPSPLQVGYT
TRBJ2-2,once,TRBV5-1,ASSLGSTGELF
TRBJ1-4,-,TRBV30,AWTRVRANEKLF
TRBJ2-7,-,TRBV5-1,ASSSWTVSYEQY
TRBJ2-7,-,TRBV6-2/TRBV6-3,ASSRTVQEQY
TRBJ2-5,-,TRBV11-2,ASSSRTGWGETQY
TRBJ1-1,-,TRBV12-3/TRBV12-4,ASSLGAEAF
TRBJ2-7,-,TRBV30,AWSGGLAGIGYEQY
TRBJ2-7,few,TRBV12-3/TRBV12-4,ASSQGLAGSYEQY
TRBJ2-7,-,TRBV12-3/TRBV12-4,ASSFPPPGEQY
TRBJ1-1,-,TRBV20-1,SAGGGAYTEAF
TRBJ2-5,once,TRBV20-1,SARDLVGRLQY
TRBJ1-2,-,TRBV30,AWSVQVHHGYT
TRBJ2-5,-,TRBV20-1,SAQDRAETQY
TRBJ1-5,once,TRBV12-3/TRBV12-4,ASSLTSGEQPQH